A selection of T cell receptor beta chains follows, all from one sample in a study of regulatory T cells in long-lasting Graves disease. TCRdb fed the multiplex PCR reads into MiXCR, producing one record per CDR3 protein. The table shows 600,000 to 650,000 distinct CDR3 sequences, with roughly 15% occurring only once. These data were likewise used in another study, on T cells in Graves' hyperthyroidism and ophthalmopathy.

Specimen: peripheral blood mononuclear cells (PBMCs), collected at new diagnosis, from a patient treated with antithyroid drugs. The receptors shown here come from a woman aged 25 to 45 with Graves disease. Both conserved end residues are part of each CDR3. Fields, in order: clone size, V gene, D gene, J gene, CDR3 length, CDR3 DNA, CDR3 protein. The D gene is left open where the match is weak. Expanded clones are given a class, and other clones once, few, many or no size at all.

many	TRBV12-3/TRBV12-4	TRBD1	TRBJ1-2	14	TGTGCCAGCAGTTCTACAGGGGGCGTATATGGCTACACCTTC	CASSSTGGVYGYTF
once	TRBV20-1	TRBD1	TRBJ2-7	14	TGCAGTGCTAGAGGGGACAGGGAAATGGGCGAGCAGCACTTC	CSARGDREMGEQHF
-	TRBV29-1	-	TRBJ2-5	15	TGCAGCGTTGAAGACAGGGGTTCTTCGGGAGAGACCCAGTACTTC	CSVEDRGSSGETQYF
many	TRBV24-1	TRBD2	TRBJ2-1	16	TGTGCCACCAGTTCTACTAGCGGGAGGGGTTACAATGAGCAGTTCTTC	CATSSTSGRGYNEQFF
-	TRBV28	TRBD1	TRBJ2-7	15	TGTGCCAGCAGACACGCCGGGACAGGAGCCTACGAGCAGTACTTC	CASRHAGTGAYEQYF
many	TRBV27	TRBD2	TRBJ2-1	20	TGTGCCAGCACTATTCTGGGACTAGCGGGAGGCAAACGCTCCTACAATGAGCAGTTCTTC	CASTILGLAGGKRSYNEQFF
many	TRBV6-2/TRBV6-3	TRBD1	TRBJ2-2	17	TGTGCCAGCAGTTATTTGTATAGGGGGCTGACATCTGGGGAGCTGTTTTTT	CASSYLYRGLTSGELFF
many	TRBV27	-	TRBJ1-1	12	TGTGCCAGCAAGCAGGGTTCGTCTGAAGCTTTCTTT	CASKQGSSEAFF
many	TRBV7-2	-	TRBJ2-7	13	TGTGCCAGCAGCGGGTCGTCGTGGTACGAGCAGTACTTC	CASSGSSWYEQYF
many	TRBV28	-	TRBJ2-7	14	TGTGCCAGCAGCCCTCTCGGGGGCTCCTACGAGCAGTACTTC	CASSPLGGSYEQYF
many	TRBV27	TRBD2	TRBJ2-7	17	TGTGCCAGACCTCGATCGCACGCTACTAGCGGTTCCTACGAGCAGTACTTC	CARPRSHATSGSYEQYF
-	TRBV3-1	-	TRBJ1-6	14	TGTGCCAGCAGCCGCAGGGCGGGAGATTCACCCCTCCACTTT	CASSRRAGDSPLHF
many	TRBV5-1	-	TRBJ2-1	14	TGCGCCAGCAGCTTGGCGTACGGGGGCAATGAGCAGTTCTTC	CASSLAYGGNEQFF
-	TRBV25-1	TRBD2	TRBJ2-2	18	TGTGCCAGCAGTTCGATAGCGGGAGGGGCGTTGAACACCGGGGAGCTGTTTTTT	CASSSIAGGALNTGELFF
-	TRBV5-1	-	TRBJ2-5	14	TGCGCCAGCAGCTTGGAACAAAACCAAGAGACCCAGTACTTC	CASSLEQNQETQYF
many	TRBV2	TRBD1	TRBJ2-7	14	TGTGCCAGCAGGGGACAGGGGGCCACCTACGAGCAGTACTTC	CASRGQGATYEQYF
-	TRBV19	-	TRBJ2-6	13	TGTGCCAGTAGTATTGCCGGGGCCAACGTCCTGACTTTC	CASSIAGANVLTF
many	TRBV6-5	-	TRBJ1-1	13	TGTGCCAGCAGTTACGTCCTGAACACTGAAGCTTTCTTT	CASSYVLNTEAFF
few	TRBV29-1	TRBD2	TRBJ2-7	15	TGCAGCATTGAAATGGCGGGAGGGACCTCCTACGAGCAGTACTTC	CSIEMAGGTSYEQYF
-	TRBV28	-	TRBJ1-1	12	TGTGCCACCGAGGAGGGGTACACTGAAGCTTTCTTT	CATEEGYTEAFF
-	TRBV7-6	-	TRBJ2-1	15	TGTGCCAGCAGCTCCCAGGGACGGAACTACAATGAGCAGTTCTTC	CASSSQGRNYNEQFF
-	TRBV14	-	TRBJ2-6	17	TGTGCCAGCAGCCTAGGGACGGTTAGCTCTGGGGCCAACGTCCTGACTTTC	CASSLGTVSSGANVLTF
few	TRBV10-3	TRBD2	TRBJ2-1	14	TGTGCCATCAGTGATTACGCGGGAGGTTCCATGAATCTCTTC	CAISDYAGGSMNLF
-	TRBV3-1	-	TRBJ1-2	15	TGTGCCAGCAGCCTAGGGCCACAGAACGTAGGGGGCTACACCTTC	CASSLGPQNVGGYTF
few	TRBV5-4	-	TRBJ2-5	13	TGTGCCAGCAGCTTTTCTTGGACAGAGACCCAGTACTTC	CASSFSWTETQYF
many	TRBV5-6	-	TRBJ2-2	15	TGTGCCAGTACGAAGCGGGTTTCGAACACCGGGGAGCTGTTTTTT	CASTKRVSNTGELFF
-	TRBV30	-	TRBJ1-4	14	TGTGCCTGGAGTCAGGGGCGGGTCGGAGAAAAACTGTTTTTT	CAWSQGRVGEKLFF
-	TRBV7-9	-	TRBJ1-2	13	TGTGCCAGCAGCTCTGGGAAAAACTATGGCTACACCTTC	CASSSGKNYGYTF
many	TRBV28	-	TRBJ1-5	16	TGTGCCAGCAGTACGCTCGGGGCCGGGAGCAATCAGCCCCAGCATTTT	CASSTLGAGSNQPQHF
-	TRBV27	TRBD2	TRBJ2-3	16	TGTGCCAGCAACCCCTCGTGGCGGGAGGGCCCAGATACGCAGTATTTT	CASNPSWREGPDTQYF
-	TRBV30	TRBD1	TRBJ2-7	17	TGTGCCTGGAGTCTCGCTGGGGGACAGGCAGTTCTATACGAGCAGTACTTC	CAWSLAGGQAVLYEQYF
few	TRBV24-1	-	TRBJ1-2	14	TGTGCCACCAGTGATTTCTCGTCGGACTATGGCTACACCTTC	CATSDFSSDYGYTF
many	TRBV6-2/TRBV6-3	TRBD1	TRBJ1-1	14	TGTGCCAGCAGTTACGGGCGACAGGGATCTGAAGCTTTCTTT	CASSYGRQGSEAFF
many	TRBV3-1	-	TRBJ1-2	12	TGTGCCAGCAGATGGGGGAACTATGGCTACACCTTC	CASRWGNYGYTF
many	TRBV6-1	-	TRBJ1-4	14	TGTGCCAGCAGGACACAGCAACTTTCGGAAAAACTGTTTTTT	CASRTQQLSEKLFF
many	TRBV12-3/TRBV12-4	-	TRBJ2-5	13	TGTGCCAGCAGTCAGGGACAACCCGAGACCCAGTACTTC	CASSQGQPETQYF
-	TRBV7-9	-	TRBJ2-3	13	TGTGCCAGCAGCTCAGCGGGCACAAATACGCAGTATTTT	CASSSAGTNTQYF
many	TRBV28	-	TRBJ2-1	16	TGTGCCAGCAGGCCCCGGGGGGCAAACCTTTACAATGAGCAGTTCTTC	CASRPRGANLYNEQFF
many	TRBV29-1	-	TRBJ2-1	16	TGCAGCGTTGAAGCCGATGACCCCTCCGTCTACAATGAGCAGTTCTTC	CSVEADDPSVYNEQFF
-	TRBV4-2	-	TRBJ2-1	13	TGTGCCAGCAGCCAAAGGTCTAGTGAGGAGCAGTTCTTC	CASSQRSSEEQFF
-	TRBV7-3	TRBD2	TRBJ2-2	17	TGTGCCAGCAGCGCACCACGGACTAGCGGAAACACCGGGGAGCTGTTTTTT	CASSAPRTSGNTGELFF
few	TRBV6-5	TRBD1	TRBJ1-4	21	TGTGCCAGCAGTTACTCGACGGTGCATCGACAGGGGGCAGGGATGTACGTAAAACTGTTTTTT	CASSYSTVHRQGAGMYVKLFF
few	TRBV14	-	TRBJ1-5	15	TGTGCCAGCAGCCCGACCGGGCCGGGTAATCAGCCCCAGCATTTT	CASSPTGPGNQPQHF
many	TRBV5-1	-	TRBJ1-1	15	TGCGCCAGCAAATCGGTTGCCTTATCGAACACTGAAGCTTTCTTT	CASKSVALSNTEAFF
-	TRBV19	TRBD1	TRBJ1-1	17	TGTGCCAGTAGTGACTCATTGACAGGGAACATGAACACTGAAGCTTTCTTT	CASSDSLTGNMNTEAFF
few	TRBV20-1	TRBD2	TRBJ2-7	17	TGCAGTGCTAACCGCCCACTAGCGGGAGGGCCTTCCTACGAGCAGTACTTC	CSANRPLAGGPSYEQYF
many	TRBV28	-	TRBJ2-7	15	TGTGCCAGCAGTTTACCTTCGACGGCAGTATACGAGCAGTACTTC	CASSLPSTAVYEQYF
few	TRBV12-3/TRBV12-4	TRBD2	TRBJ2-2	18	TGTGCCAGCAGTTTCAGGGGCGGACTAGCGGGACAAACCGGGGAGCTGTTTTTT	CASSFRGGLAGQTGELFF
once	TRBV6-5	TRBD1	TRBJ2-1	17	TGTGCCAGCAGTTACTCCGACAGGGGGCGCCGAAAGGGTGAGCAGTTCTTC	CASSYSDRGRRKGEQFF
many	TRBV7-2	TRBD1	TRBJ2-7	16	TGTGCCAGCAGCCCAGACAGGGACCTCCTCCTCTACGAGCAGTACTTC	CASSPDRDLLLYEQYF